This TCR beta chain comes out of a study of cytotoxic CD8 clonotypes in ibrutinib-treated CLL. Study at large: Investigators collected response samples after a median roughly 12 months of treatment, range 6 to 36. Findings and limits, study-wide: Clonality was elevated at ibrutinib response and had returned toward baseline at progression.

Method: immunoSEQ multiplex PCR; TCRdb's copy keeps in-frame clones and lacks some. The sample lists about 200,000 clones, around 70% occurring once. This clone was counted a single time. Its specificity is not known. Germline CDR1 and CDR2: MNHEY and SMNVEV (reference sequence). This CDR3 has 15 amino acids. V lost 6 bases and J lost 9; bases outside the gene matches: 6. The sequences come from PBMCs, collected after 24 months of ibrutinib treatment. The TCR originated in a human donor with chronic lymphocytic leukemia. The rearrangement links TRBV27 to TRBJ2-1; 15 bases are a match to TRBD2. CDR3 in DNA: TGTGCCAGCAGCAGGACTAGCGGGAGGGCCATTGAGCAGTTCTTC. It yields the protein CASSRTSGRAIEQFF.